Presented here are 9 T cell receptor beta chains from one specimen sequenced in a study of OX40 agonist ivuxolimab in advanced cancers. Here immunoSEQ multiplex PCR was the method, and the copy in TCRdb shows in-frame clones only, minus some. Of fewer than 90,000 clones in the sample, approximately 90% were seen once. This specimen was CD4+ or CD8+ T cells sorted from blood, taken in a trial of the OX40 agonist ivuxolimab. The receptors shown here come from an adult with an advanced solid tumor such as melanoma, head and neck, liver or kidney cancer.

The chain couples TRBV5-1 to TRBJ2-5, with 9 bases lining up with TRBD2. Unmatched junction bases numbered 8, after V lost 0 bases and J lost 5 bases. The germline CDR1 and CDR2 sequences are SGHRS and YFSETQ. This CDR3 has 16 residues. CDR3: CASSLGGTSRGETQYF. CDR3 in DNA: TGCGCCAGCAGCTTGGGGGGGACTAGCCGAGGGGAGACCCAGTACTTC.

The rearrangement links TRBV18 to TRBJ2-5; 8 positions match TRBD1. V was pared by 9 bases and J by 5 bases, with 14 bases of the junction left unmatched. The CDR3 is 15 amino acids. Germline assignment: CDR1 KGHSH and CDR2 LQKENI. In DNA, the CDR3 is TGTGCCAGTCTCACTTTGACAGGGGAATTGGAGACCCAGTACTTC. Protein: CASLTLTGELETQYF.

This chain uses TRBV7-9 with TRBJ2-7; D call uncertain. Germline CDR1 and CDR2: SEHNR and FQNEAQ (reference sequence). The CDR3 sequence is 13 residues long. Trimming removed 3 bases from V and 3 bases from J, with 9 bases in between. The CDR3 spells CASSFVAIYEQYF. The DNA for the CDR3 is TGTGCCAGCAGCTTTGTGGCTATCTACGAGCAGTACTTC.

The rearrangement joins TRBV18 to TRBJ2-3, with D possibly matching TRBD1 (6 bases). The CDR3 consists of 14 residues. The germline gives CDR1 KGHSH, CDR2 LQKENI. Trimming took off 3 bases at V and 2 bases at J, with 9 bases between the two ends. The CDR3 DNA sequence: TGTGCCAGCTCACCCGGACAGCTCACAGATACGCAGTATTTT. This gives the protein CASSPGQLTDTQYF.

This sequence joins TRBV27 and TRBJ1-1, with 10 nucleotides matching TRBD1. Trimming took 4 bases from V and 3 from J; bases not matched to a gene: 17. The germline gives CDR1 MNHEY, CDR2 SMNVEV (reference sequence). This CDR3 contains 19 residues. The CDR3 DNA reads TGTGCCAGCAGTTCCAGACGACAGGGGGCGGGGAAGAAGTACACTGAAGCTTTCTTT. Its translation: CASSSRRQGAGKKYTEAFF.

A single count supports this clone. One end of the junction fails to match germline, which may point to a read error. CDR3 sequence: CTSSARGTTNEKLFF. The CDR3 DNA is TGTACCAGCAGTGCGAGAGGGACAACTAATGAAAAACTGTTTTTT. The V call is TRBV2, the J call TRBJ1-4; D is undetermined. The germline CDR1 and CDR2 sequences are SNHLY and FYNNEI. This CDR3 spans 15 amino acids.

This clone was seen a few times. The chain employs TRBV29-1 and TRBJ2-3; D remains ambiguous. From germline, CDR1 is SQVTM and CDR2 ANQGSEA. The CDR3 consists of 14 residues. The V and J ends lost 5 bases and 2 bases respectively, with 14 bases between them. CDR3 nucleotides: TGCAGCGTTTCTGCAGGCTCCGACACAGATACGCAGTATTTT. Protein: CSVSAGSDTDTQYF.

This clone was seen a few times. The chain combines TRBV20-1 with TRBJ2-3; maybe TRBD2 (5 bases). Germline-derived CDR1 and CDR2 are DFQATT and SNEGSKA (reference sequence). The CDR3 covers 11 residues. V dropped 6 bases and J dropped 9 bases, with 13 bases sitting between them. The CDR3 sequence is CSAPSGKTQYF. The CDR3 DNA follows: TGCAGTGCCCCCTCCGGGAAGACGCAGTATTTT.

The V gene is TRBV5-1, the J gene TRBJ2-4, with 12 bases aligning to TRBD1. The CDR3 extends over 20 amino acids. V lost 4 bases, J lost 0 bases, and 14 bases stayed unmatched. Per the germline V gene, CDR1 is SGHRS and CDR2 is YFSETQ. CDR3 protein: CASSNRDRGPGYLAKNIQYF. The CDR3 coding sequence is TGCGCCAGCAGCAACCGGGACAGGGGGCCTGGTTATCTAGCCAAAAACATTCAGTACTTC.